These 20 T cell receptor beta chains came from one sample sequenced in a study of cytomegalovirus exposure and HLA in healthy donors. Both 60 Vbeta primers and 13 Jbeta primers went into the PCR. Assay: immunoSEQ multiplex PCR; the TCRdb copy retains only in-frame clones and omits some. The sample lists 100,000 to 120,000 clones, under 85% occurring once. Specimen: PBMCs. The receptors were sampled from a man aged 30-40 years in good health and CMV-seropositive.

The rearrangement uses TRBV19 and TRBJ2-3; 8 nucleotides agree with TRBD2. Losses at the gene ends were 2 bases for V and 4 bases for J; bases not matched to a gene: 8. CDR3 length: 16 residues. Germline V gives CDR1 LNHDA, CDR2 SQIVND (reference sequence). The CDR3 DNA follows: TGTGCCAGTAGTATAATACCGGGACTAGTGGCAGATACGCAGTATTTT. Translation: CASSIIPGLVADTQYF.

This chain links TRBV5-5 with TRBJ1-1; D is undetermined. Looked up from germline, CDR1 is SGHKS and CDR2 is YYEKEE (reference sequence). Trimming cost V 2 bases and J 1 base, with 9 bases left between them. CDR3 length equals 14 residues. CDR3 sequence (DNA): TGTGCCAGCAGCTTATTCGCGGAGAACACTGAAGCTTTCTTT. This sequence encodes CASSLFAENTEAFF.

The chain employs TRBV5-1 and TRBJ2-7; a weak D match, TRBD2 (5 bases). Trimming removed 2 bases at V and 4 bases at J, with 10 bases between. CDR3 length equals 13 residues. The germline CDR1 and CDR2 sequences are SGHRS and YFSETQ. CDR3 bases: TGCGCCAGCAGCTTAGGACGGGAATACGAGCAGTACTTC. Its translation: CASSLGREYEQYF.

The genes are TRBV10-3 and TRBJ2-5; 9 bases are shared with TRBD1. The germline gives CDR1 ENHRY, CDR2 SYGVKD. The CDR3 is 15 residues long. Germline trimming cut 4 bases from V and 5 bases from J; bases unmatched to any gene: 8. DNA for the CDR3: TGTGCCATCAGTGTAGGACAGGGGAATTCGGAGACCCAGTACTTC. Translated: CAISVGQGNSETQYF.

The V and J genes are TRBV4-3 and TRBJ2-3, with D maybe TRBD1 (5 bases). The V end was cut by 4 bases, the J end by 0 bases, with 14 bases between. The CDR3 loop spans 16 amino acids. Germline CDR1 reads LGHNA; CDR2 reads YSLEER. The CDR3 is CASSLRGPGSTDTQYF. The CDR3 bases are TGCGCCAGCAGCCTCAGAGGTCCAGGGAGCACAGATACGCAGTATTTT.

The CDR3 bases are TGCAGCGTTGTCACAGGGGATACGCAGTATTTT. Protein: CSVVTGDTQYF. The V call is TRBV29-1, the J call TRBJ2-3; D might be TRBD1 (6 bases). There are 11 residues in the CDR3. V lost 4 bases, J lost 6 bases, and 8 bases lay in between. Germline values: CDR1 SQVTM, CDR2 ANQGSEA.

The chain is built from TRBV19 and TRBJ1-1, with D perhaps TRBD1 (6 bases). Germline-derived CDR1 and CDR2 are LNHDA and SQIVND (reference sequence). This CDR3 is built from 13 residues. The V end lost 11 bases, the J end lost 5 bases, and 18 bases lay between the germline ends. The CDR3 loop is CAANSGVGTEAFF. CDR3 nucleotide sequence: TGTGCCGCAAACTCAGGGGTTGGGACTGAAGCTTTCTTT.

This clone was recorded a few times. The chain carries TRBV2 and TRBJ1-1; D possibly corresponds to TRBD1 (6 bases). V dropped 9 bases and J dropped 1 base, with 12 bases sitting between them. Germline-derived CDR1 and CDR2 are SNHLY and FYNNEI. The CDR3 has 13 amino acids. CDR3 DNA sequence: TGTGCCAGTCATCGGACAGAGAACACTGAAGCTTTCTTT. Translation gives CASHRTENTEAFF. Full variable domain (missing parts from reference TRBV2 and TRBJ1-1): EPEVTQTPSHQVTQMGQEVILRCVPISNHLYFYWYRQILGQKVEFLVSFYNNEISEKSEIFDDQFSVERPDGSNFTLKIRSTKLEDSAMYFCASHRTENTEAFFGQGTRLTVV.

The chain uses TRBV2 and TRBJ1-6; 9 bases map to TRBD1. The CDR3 spans 16 residues. Trimming removed 6 bases from V and 5 bases from J; junction bases left unmatched: 8. Germline assignment: CDR1 SNHLY and CDR2 FYNNEI. The CDR3 DNA reads TGTGCCAGCAGCAACCACCGGGACAGGGATAATTCACCCCTCCACTTT. Its protein is CASSNHRDRDNSPLHF. Full variable domain (rest looked up from reference TRBV2 and TRBJ1-6): EPEVTQTPSHQVTQMGQEVILRCVPISNHLYFYWYRQILGQKVEFLVSFYNNEISEKSEIFDDQFSVERPDGSNFTLKIRSTKLEDSAMYFCASSNHRDRDNSPLHFGNGTRLTVT.

The genes are TRBV2 and TRBJ2-3, with 7 bases lining up with TRBD2. CDR3 length equals 14 residues. Germline lookup yields CDR1 SNHLY and CDR2 FYNNEI. Trimming cost V 8 bases and J 2 bases; bases outside gene matches: 7. The CDR3 loop is CASWGGEVTDTQYF. In DNA form, the CDR3 reads TGTGCCAGCTGGGGGGGGGAGGTCACAGATACGCAGTATTTT. Looking up the rest from reference TRBV2 and TRBJ2-3 gives the full variable domain: EPEVTQTPSHQVTQMGQEVILRCVPISNHLYFYWYRQILGQKVEFLVSFYNNEISEKSEIFDDQFSVERPDGSNFTLKIRSTKLEDSAMYFCASWGGEVTDTQYFGPGTRLTVL.

CDR3 sequence reads: CAWSVPGSSYEQYF. For the CDR3, the DNA is TGTGCCTGGAGTGTACCGGGGTCGTCCTACGAGCAGTACTTC. V usage is TRBV30 and J usage is TRBJ2-7; D is perhaps TRBD2 (5 bases). Per the germline V gene, CDR1 is GTSNPN and CDR2 is SVGIG (reference sequence). CDR3 length: 14 amino acids. The V and J ends lost 0 bases and 1 base respectively, with 10 bases between them.

The chain links TRBV21-1 to TRBJ2-1; TRBD2 is the table's D call, not checked against the DNA. TRBV21-1 is a pseudogene. This CDR3 is 16 amino acids long. CDR3 residues: CASSRRGSPSYNEQFF. DNA for the CDR3: TGTGCCAGCAGCAGGCGGGGCTCCCCTTCCTACAATGAGCAGTTCTTC.

The rearrangement uses TRBV5-1 and TRBJ2-7, with 7 positions matching TRBD1. This CDR3 is built from 16 residues. Trimming at V came to 5 bases and at J to 2 bases, leaving 13 bases not matched to a gene. In germline, CDR1 is SGHRS, CDR2 YFSETQ. The CDR3 here is CASSVEGRGLTYEQYF. DNA for the CDR3: TGCGCCAGCAGTGTCGAGGGCAGGGGGTTAACCTACGAGCAGTACTTC.

V gene TRBV19 combines with J gene TRBJ2-3; 7 positions agree with TRBD2. Germline V gene lookup returns CDR1 LNHDA and CDR2 SQIVND (reference sequence). CDR3 length equals 15 residues. Trimming removed 5 bases from V and 1 base from J; junction bases left unmatched: 6. CDR3 protein: CASSYVAGGTDTQYF. Here the CDR3 DNA reads TGTGCCAGTAGTTACGTAGCGGGCGGCACAGATACGCAGTATTTT.

The chain uses TRBV19 and TRBJ1-3; D gene ambiguous. The CDR3 covers 14 residues. Germline values: CDR1 LNHDA, CDR2 SQIVND (reference sequence). V dropped 3 bases and J dropped 4 bases, with 10 bases sitting between them. CDR3 coding DNA: TGTGCCAGTAGTATCCCCGGGGTCGGAAACACCATATATTTT. Translating gives CASSIPGVGNTIYF.

The V and J genes are TRBV7-2 and TRBJ2-7; possible D gene TRBD2, 6 bases. Trimming pared 2 bases from V and 2 bases from J, leaving 13 bases between. Germline V gives CDR1 SGHTA, CDR2 FQGNSA. The CDR3 is 15 amino acids. CDR3 in DNA: TGTGCCAGCAGCTTAAGCGGCGGGGATACCTACGAGCAGTACTTC. Amino acid sequence: CASSLSGGDTYEQYF.

This chain uses TRBV15 with TRBJ2-3; 8 nucleotides align to TRBD2. Germline CDR1 LNHNV, CDR2 YYDKDF (reference sequence). J lost 12 bases, V lost 3 bases, and 11 bases had no gene match. This CDR3 is built from 14 residues. CDR3 sequence (DNA): TGTGCCACCAGCAGGGGAACCTCCGGGACTAGTCAGTATTTT. Translation: CATSRGTSGTSQYF. The whole variable domain, remainder taken from reference TRBV15 and TRBJ2-3, is DAMVIQNPRYQVTQFGKPVTLSCSQTLNHNVMYWYQQKSSQAPKLLFHYYDKDFNNEADTPDNFQSRRPNTSFCFLDIRSPGLGDTAMYLCATSRGTSGTSQYFGPGTRLTVL.

The V call is TRBV10-2, the J call TRBJ2-1, with 7 bases aligning to TRBD2. The CDR3 is 14 residues long. The germline CDR1 and CDR2 sequences are WSHSY and SAAADI. The V segment lost 6 bases and the J segment 5 bases; nucleotides outside the gene matches: 7. Here the CDR3 DNA reads TGCGCCAGCAGCCCCAGCGGGGAAAACAATGAGCAGTTCTTC. This codes for CASSPSGENNEQFF.

The chain uses TRBV5-1 and TRBJ2-7; D is ambiguous. Trimming pared 0 bases from V and 0 bases from J, leaving 10 bases between. The CDR3 length is 15 residues. Germline values: CDR1 SGHRS, CDR2 YFSETQ. CDR3 DNA: TGCGCCAGCAGCTTGGCTCAGAGGAGCTCCTACGAGCAGTACTTC. It specifies CASSLAQRSSYEQYF. The full variable domain, completed using reference TRBV5-1 and TRBJ2-7, is KAGVTQTPRYLIKTRGQQVTLSCSPISGHRSVSWYQQTPGQGLQFLFEYFSETQRNKGNFPGRFSGRQFSNSRSEMNVSTLELGDSALYLCASSLAQRSSYEQYFGPGTRLTVT.

CDR3 sequence reads: CASSVGTGIQPQHF. Written as DNA, the CDR3 is TGTGCCAGCAGTGTCGGGACAGGGATACAGCCCCAGCATTTT. The chain employs TRBV6-5 and TRBJ1-5; TRBD1 agrees at 9 bases. Germline trimming cut 5 bases from V and 7 bases from J; bases unmatched to any gene: 6. CDR1 and CDR2 from the germline V gene are MNHEY and SVGAGI. The CDR3 covers 14 residues.